Detailed here is one T cell receptor beta chain. Its specificity is not known. These data are taken from a study of regulatory T cells in long-lasting Graves disease. General study points: Clonotypes that were public and shared totalled a few thousand in persistent patients versus 966 in new patients. The small sample size may have reduced accuracy.

The time point is: persistent/refractory GD, antithyroid drugs over 5 years with positive TRAb. With RNA extracted from PBMCs as input, the TCR library was made. Combining iRepertoire HTBI primers with Arm-PCR of CDR3 regions, the authors built TCR beta libraries. TCRdb reprocessed the multiplex PCR reads via MiXCR and lists one record per CDR3 protein. Of more than 650,000 distinct CDR3 sequences in the sample, around 30% were seen once. There are 15 residues in the CDR3. V lost 10 bases and J 0 bases, leaving 16 bases between the germline ends. Germline assignment: CDR1 SGHNT and CDR2 YYREEE (reference sequence).

Specimen: peripheral blood mononuclear cells (PBMCs), collected when the disease was refractory, from a patient treated with antithyroid drugs. The V call is TRBV5-4, the J call TRBJ2-2; D may be TRBD2 (5 bases). This clonotype was sampled from a female donor with Graves disease. CDR3 DNA: TGTGCCTCCGCCGGCGGGCTAGCGAACACCGGGGAGCTGTTTTTT. Protein product: CASAGGLANTGELFF. Full variable domain (rest looked up from reference TRBV5-4 and TRBJ2-2): ETGVTQSPTHLIKTRGQQVTLRCSSQSGHNTVSWYQQALGQGPQFIFQYYREEENGRGNFPPRFSGLQFPNYSSELNVNALELDDSALYLCASAGGLANTGELFFGEGSRLTVL.